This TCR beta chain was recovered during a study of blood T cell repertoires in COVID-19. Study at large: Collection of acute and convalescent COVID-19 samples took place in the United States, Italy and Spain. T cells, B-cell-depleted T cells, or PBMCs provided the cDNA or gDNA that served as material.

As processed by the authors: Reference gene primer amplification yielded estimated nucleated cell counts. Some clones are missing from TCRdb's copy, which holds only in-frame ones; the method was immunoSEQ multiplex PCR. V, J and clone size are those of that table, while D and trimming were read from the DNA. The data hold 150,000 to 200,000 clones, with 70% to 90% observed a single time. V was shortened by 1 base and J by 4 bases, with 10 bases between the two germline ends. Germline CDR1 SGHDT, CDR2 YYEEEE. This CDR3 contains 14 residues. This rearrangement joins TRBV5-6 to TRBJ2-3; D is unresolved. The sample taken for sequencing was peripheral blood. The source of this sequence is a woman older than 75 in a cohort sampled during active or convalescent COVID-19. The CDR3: CASSLPVAADTQYF. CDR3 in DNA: TGTGCCAGCAGCTTGCCAGTTGCCGCAGATACGCAGTATTTT. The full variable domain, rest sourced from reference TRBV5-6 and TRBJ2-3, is DAGVTQSPTHLIKTRGQQVTLRCSPKSGHDTVSWYQQALGQGPQFIFQYYEEEERQRGNFPDRFSGHQFPNYSSELNVNALLLGDSALYLCASSLPVAADTQYFGPGTRLTVL.